This T cell receptor beta chain was identified during a study of cytomegalovirus exposure and HLA in healthy donors (dated by TCRdb to about 2017). Background for the entire study: According to an earlier analysis of 450 to 650 of the donors, some 170 million T cells yielded 117 million unique TCR beta sequences and around 300 Gb of sequence data. Approximately 300 gigabases of sequencing data and around 85 million unique TCR sequences made up an early release that covered fewer than 650 HLA-typed donors. Among the roughly 380 genotyped donors, approximately 76% belonged to the genetic ancestry cluster associated with self-reported Caucasian donors. The study aimed to test whether signatures of past pathogen exposure could be identified by cataloging public T cell receptors. The study used immunosequencing to profile the T cell repertoires of 600 to 850 subjects and linked those repertoires to cytomegalovirus serostatus. Besides the first cohort of approximately 670 subjects, a separate validation cohort made up of over 100 different subjects was used. The study combined high-throughput TCR immunosequencing, statistical association of individual TCRs with disease status, and machine learning to predict cytomegalovirus infection status. In a later analysis, previously published TCR beta repertoires from about 670 donors were re-analyzed and high-resolution HLA genotyping was added so that TCR occurrence patterns could be studied. The later analysis used no new phenotypic data to find candidate immune exposures, relying instead on TCR beta sequences and their occurrence across donors. In an earlier analysis of roughly 540 of the donors, high-throughput TCR beta sequencing was used to judge whether each TCR beta V gene segment behaved as functional or pseudogenic. Alongside the repertoire data, information on donor age, sex, ethnicity and CMV serostatus was compiled. Genome-wide SNP genotypes for about 55% of the roughly 670 donors were used in a later genetic analysis, which treated that subset as a discovery cohort. Every discovery cohort repertoire had been produced on one sequencing platform. HLA typing included class I and class II loci at four-digit resolution. The number of donors typed differed by locus, with roughly 629-640 for A, B, C, DRB1 and DQB1, 522 for DQA1, 606 for DPA1, and some 440 for DPB1. Several DR-DQ haplotypes were treated as single units for association and clustering because of strong linkage in the cohort. Across approximately 400 genotyped donors of the cohort, an average of roughly 230,000 unique TCR beta nucleotide sequences per donor were sequenced, and 15% to 20% of those sequences were non-productive.

The cysteine opens and the phenylalanine closes a CDR3 of 14 amino acids. Solely the CDR3 DNA is kept, with 42 bases framed from the first base. The germline V gene supplies CDR1 SQVTM and CDR2 ANQGSEA. At the junction V is shortened by 3 bases and J by 3 bases; bases outside the gene matches: 6. Libraries were constructed by the immunoSEQ multiplex PCR assay. The multiplex PCR relied on a mix of 60 forward primers for TCR Vbeta segments and 13 reverse primers for TCR Jbeta segments. Amplification of the CDR3 region of rearranged TCR beta genes was performed with a multiplex PCR assay on genomic DNA. On the Illumina HiSeq System, the amplified TCR beta libraries were sequenced as 87-base-pair reads. Under the source paper's analysis protocol: A later analysis tallied roughly 80 million unique TCR beta chains across the 666 repertoires, and around 12 million of those chains were shared by two or more donors. To remove PCR and sequencing errors, raw reads were error-corrected and collapsed into unique sequences using a nearest-neighbor algorithm that merged closely related sequences. CDR3 sequences were aligned to IMGT reference sequences to assign V, D and J gene segments. For a sequence to be retained, a match of at least six nucleotides was required to both a V gene segment and a J gene segment. Rearrangements were classified as productive when the CDR3 lacked stop codons and remained in frame with V and J, and all other rearrangements were classified as non-productive. CDR3 was defined according to IMGT convention as the region running from the second conserved V-encoded cysteine to the conserved J-encoded phenylalanine. The earlier analysis of about 530 of the donors excluded any sequence lacking an unambiguous match to a single V gene segment. An earlier analysis of a few hundred of the donors called V segments functional above 56.7% productive rearrangements and segregating when the between-donor standard deviation exceeded 5%. A statistical classification framework was built for diagnosing cytomegalovirus status from the catalog of TCR beta chain sequences. In a later analysis, V and J genes were assigned by comparing TCR nucleotide sequences against IMGT/GENE-DB human TR gene sequences. In a later analysis, CDR3 sequences and most-parsimonious VDJ recombination scenarios were assigned using the TCRdist pipeline. In a later analysis, every TCR beta chain was defined by the combination of its CDR3 amino acid sequence and its V-gene family, and reads without a unique V-gene family were dropped. A later analysis removed nearly 600 highly shared, low-generation-probability nucleotide sequences to deal with suspected cross-contamination and a sequencing artifact. A later analysis calculated a clonal expansion index for each public chain from normalized within-repertoire ranks of inferred template counts. In a later analysis, generation probabilities were computed using a VDJ recombination model fitted to out-of-frame rearrangements, and the results were checked against IGoR. In a later analysis, TCR-TCR, TCR-HLA and TCR-CMV co-occurrence was scored with hypergeometric tests, and a repertoire-size bias correction was applied to TCR pairs. In a later analysis, false discovery rates were estimated by permuting HLA or CMV assignments 20 times. In a later analysis, co-occurring TCRs were grouped using DBSCAN, and TCRdist sequence similarity was added for clustering within HLA-allele-positive subsets. Repertoires with fewer than 30,000 or more than 120,000 public chains, plus five repertoires with anomalous nucleotide sharing, were excluded from co-occurrence clustering. In TCRdb, the immuneACCESS table is reduced to in-frame sequences with V and J assigned. These tables do not hold every clone; where another copy was compared, an unresolved V gene accounts for under half, and the others remain unexplained. V and J calls and clone size are as listed in that table; D and trimming were resolved from the DNA. This sample's table has entries for 55,000 to 85,000 clones. The ten largest clones represent roughly 3.8% of the sample.

On this clone: What antigen it recognizes has not been identified.

In total, approximately 700 healthy bone marrow donors made up the cohort. Cohort members were all nominally healthy when sampled, although unrecorded immune exposures were likely present. The donor tested CMV seropositive and was one of the 289 seropositive cohort members. A peripheral blood sample was collected from each donor, and TCR beta sequencing was performed on peripheral blood mononuclear cells. Genomic DNA extraction from the blood cell samples was performed with the Qiagen DNeasy Blood Extraction Kit. Study-wide conclusions, independent of this receptor: In a later analysis, HLA-associated TCR beta chains were found to be more clonally expanded and to have lower generation probabilities than equally common non-associated chains. The classifier was reported to diagnose cytomegalovirus status with high specificity and sensitivity in both the original and validation cohorts. According to a later analysis, parvovirus B19, influenza, CMV and Epstein-Barr virus appeared linked to several top co-occurrence clusters. Compared with the roughly 710-donor mean, donors in an Asian-associated ancestry cluster had fewer N-insertions in productive TCRs, according to a later genetic analysis. Because HLA typing was missing for some donors at each locus, association tests included only the typed subset. Presence/absence analyses assumed roughly uniform sequencing depth across donors, an assumption that may not hold. Assigning TCR associations to individual alleles was difficult when HLA alleles, especially DR and DQ, strongly co-occurred. The earlier analysis of some 540 of the donors excluded 15 to 20 rarely observed V segments, including chromosome 9 orphons, because counts were too low. An association between a missense DCLRE1C variant and V-gene and J-gene trimming of TCR beta chains was found in a later genetic analysis and replicated in an independent cohort. In an earlier analysis of some 640 of the donors, most TCR beta V segments were observed in productive rearrangements about 87% or about 30% of the time, broadly matching IMGT annotations. In this cohort, only TCR beta chains were sequenced, and detectable features were limited by the absence of alpha or paired-chain data. A group of highly shared sequence variants was considered likely to be a technical artifact of the sequencing pipeline. A later analysis found that TCR association rates varied across HLA loci, with DRB1 alleles showing the most associated TCRs and HLA-C alleles the fewest. CMV serostatus was the only immune exposure information available for the cohort. In vitro tests confirmed that a few of the cytomegalovirus-associated TCR beta chains recognize cytomegalovirus antigens. A further reported finding was that TCR beta sequences accurately predicted the HLA-A and HLA-B alleles for most subjects in the first cohort. The 87-base-pair reads could not distinguish some IMGT-functional V segments, including TRBV6-2 and TRBV6-3, so those segments were excluded. Across donors, most TCR sequences were observed very rarely, whereas some public TCRs were present in many individuals. A later analysis associated 16,951 TCR beta sequences with specific HLA alleles at a false discovery rate of 0.05. A total of some 180 TCR beta chains were listed by the study as associated with cytomegalovirus. Linkage disequilibrium might explain the correlated functional status among segregating V segments, but an unknown experimental factor could not be ruled out. A later analysis found that most CMV-associated TCR beta chains appeared HLA-restricted, with HLA associations seemingly driven largely by CMV exposure. The authors suggested that the approach could potentially be extended to other disease states and immunological phenotypes.

The sample consisted of PBMCs. The TCR comes from a female donor in good health and CMV-seropositive. Recombination connected TRBV29-1 to TRBJ2-7, and TRBD2 aligns with 9 junction nucleotides. The nucleotide sequence is TGCAGCGTTGACATTAGCGGGAGTGGCTACGAGCAGTACTTC. Its coded protein is CSVDISGSGYEQYF.